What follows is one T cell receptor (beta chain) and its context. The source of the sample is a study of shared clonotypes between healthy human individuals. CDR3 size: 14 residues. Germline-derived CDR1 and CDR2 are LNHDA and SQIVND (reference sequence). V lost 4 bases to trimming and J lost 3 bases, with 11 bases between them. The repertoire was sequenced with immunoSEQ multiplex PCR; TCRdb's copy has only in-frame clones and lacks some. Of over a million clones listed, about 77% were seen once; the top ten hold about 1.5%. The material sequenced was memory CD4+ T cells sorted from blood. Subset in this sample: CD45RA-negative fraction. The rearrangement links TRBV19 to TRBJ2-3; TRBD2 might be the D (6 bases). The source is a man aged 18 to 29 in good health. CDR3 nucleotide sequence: TGTGCCAGTAGTAGTGGGGGGTGGACAGATACGCAGTATTTT. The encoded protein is CASSSGGWTDTQYF.